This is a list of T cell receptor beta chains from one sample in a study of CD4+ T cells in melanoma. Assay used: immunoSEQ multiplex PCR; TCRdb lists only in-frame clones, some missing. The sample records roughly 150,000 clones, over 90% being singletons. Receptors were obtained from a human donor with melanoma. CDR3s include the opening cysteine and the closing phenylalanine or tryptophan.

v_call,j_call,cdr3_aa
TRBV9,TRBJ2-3,CASSVGVDSTDTQYF
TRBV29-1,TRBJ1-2,CSVEVYPGGVGYTF
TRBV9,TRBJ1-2,CASSTRDSIAGYTF
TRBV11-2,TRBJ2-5,CASRGDQETQYF
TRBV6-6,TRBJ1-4,CASSAAGATNEKLFF
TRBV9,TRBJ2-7,CASSAGTRRTYEQYF
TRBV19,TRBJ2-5,CASTGGAGETQYF
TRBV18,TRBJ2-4,CASSPDPGGIQYF
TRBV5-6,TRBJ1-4,CASSLSGAVTNEKLFF
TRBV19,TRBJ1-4,CASSMGQNNEKLFF
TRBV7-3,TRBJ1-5,CASSLTGNNQPQHF
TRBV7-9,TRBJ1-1,CASSLEVNTEAFF
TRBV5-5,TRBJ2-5,CASSFGISSLYF
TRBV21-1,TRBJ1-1,CASSGVLAIRTEAFF
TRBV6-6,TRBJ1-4,CASSRRDRTNEKLFF
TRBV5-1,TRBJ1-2,CASSPGQDPVYGYTF
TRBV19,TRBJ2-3,CASSIGGGTTDTQYF
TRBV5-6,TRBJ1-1,CASSLGPPPAFF
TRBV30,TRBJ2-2,CACGAGNPGELFF
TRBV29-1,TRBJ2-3,CSVGASGGGTDTQYF
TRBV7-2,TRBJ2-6,CASSLQLSGANVLTF